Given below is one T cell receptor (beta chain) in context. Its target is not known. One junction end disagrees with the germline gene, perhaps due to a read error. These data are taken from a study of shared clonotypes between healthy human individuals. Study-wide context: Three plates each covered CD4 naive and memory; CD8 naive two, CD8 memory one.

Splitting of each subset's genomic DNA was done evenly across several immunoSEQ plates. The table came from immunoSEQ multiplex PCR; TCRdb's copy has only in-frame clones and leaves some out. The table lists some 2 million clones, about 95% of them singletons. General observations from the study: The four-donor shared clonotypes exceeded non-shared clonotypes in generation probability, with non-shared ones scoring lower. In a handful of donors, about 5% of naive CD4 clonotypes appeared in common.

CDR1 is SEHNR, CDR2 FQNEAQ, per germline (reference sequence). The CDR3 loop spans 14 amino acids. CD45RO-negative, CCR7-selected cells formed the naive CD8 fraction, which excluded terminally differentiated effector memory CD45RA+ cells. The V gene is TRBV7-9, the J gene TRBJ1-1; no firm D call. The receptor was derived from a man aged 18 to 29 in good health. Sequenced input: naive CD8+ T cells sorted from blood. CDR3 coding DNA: TGTGCCAGCACCTTAGAAAGGGAGGGCACTGAAGCTTTCTTT. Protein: CASTLEREGTEAFF.